This section outlines one T cell receptor beta chain sequence together with its context. Unmatched junction bases numbered 7, after V lost 0 bases and J lost 1 base. Per the germline V gene, CDR1 is KGHSH and CDR2 is LQKENI. The CDR3 sequence is 17 residues long. This sample is drawn from a study of blood T cell repertoires in COVID-19. Background on the study: Samples representing acute and convalescent COVID-19 were sourced from the United States, Italy and Spain.

Authors' processing steps: Estimated nucleated cell counts came from reference gene primer amplification. Profiled with immunoSEQ multiplex PCR; TCRdb holds only in-frame clones, not every one. That table is the source of V, J and clone size, and D and trimming were worked out from the DNA. In the table there are about 50,000 clones, about nine tenths of which are singletons. The sequenced sample consisted of peripheral blood. This receptor was identified in an elderly woman with COVID-19, enrolled during active disease. V gene TRBV18 combines with J gene TRBJ1-1; the match to TRBD1 covers 8 bases. The CDR3 reads CASSPPFPGQENTEAFF. CDR3 sequence (DNA): TGTGCCAGCTCACCACCGTTCCCGGGACAGGAGAACACTGAAGCTTTCTTT. Full variable domain (outside the CDR3, taken from reference TRBV18 and TRBJ1-1): NAGVMQNPRHLVRRRGQEARLRCSPMKGHSHVYWYRQLPEEGLKFMVYLQKENIIDESGMPKERFSAEFPKEGPSILRIQQVVRGDSAAYFCASSPPFPGQENTEAFFGQGTRLTVV.